Included here is one T cell receptor (beta chain) sequence, with context. Compared with the rest of its sample, this clonotype is medium-sized (0.01 to 0.1%). The antigen this receptor binds is unknown. No base qualities exist here, and no much larger clone lies one base off it. The sample comes from a study of breast tumors, draining lymph nodes, adjacent tissues (dated by TCRdb to 2016 to 2017). General notes on the study: TCR beta repertoires were compared across tumor, adjacent nontumor tissue and axillary lymph nodes obtained from breast cancer patients. In human breast cancer, the study set out to evaluate how tumor, surrounding tissue and draining lymph node repertoires relate to one another and whether T cells may move between these sites.

Paper-wide results and their limitations: In luminal-like breast cancer, tumor and nontumor tissue repertoires resembled each other significantly more than in basal-like breast cancer. The data were judged consistent with most tumor T cells deriving from the lymph node and then expanding within tumor tissue. T-cell repertoire diversity in tumors was found to be lower than in lymph nodes but higher than in nontumor tissue, and preferential V and J gene usage was observed. Rather than being directly demonstrated, the conclusion that tumor T cells originate in lymph nodes was presented as consistent with a hypothesis.

The instrument given in TCRdb is Illumina HiSeq 2000. Multiplex PCR amplification was used to generate the TCR beta chain libraries. The amplified TCR beta chain products were analyzed by high-throughput sequencing. TCRdb reanalyzed the raw reads on its own, using fastp at Q25 for trimming and MiXCR for clone calling, and kept in-frame beta chains. Each record represents a unique CDR3 protein, reported with the most common genes and DNA among its rows. Present in this sample are 47,000 or so distinct CDR3 sequences, 23% of which were seen just once. Clones ranked in the top ten supply roughly 8% of the sample. V and J are truncated by 9 bases and 0 bases respectively, leaving an intervening sequence of 12 bases. The germline V gene specifies KGHDR as CDR1 and SFDVKD as CDR2. Spanning cysteine to phenylalanine, the CDR3 consists of 14 amino acids. The sequence is cut down to CDR3 DNA, 42 bases in frame from base 1.

The source of this sequence is a female donor with breast cancer. Some clones in this sample may be carry-over from other donors' samples. Recombination joined TRBV24-1 with TRBJ2-3; the D gene is perhaps TRBD2, from 5 matching bases. The sequenced sample was breast tumor tissue. The bases are TGTGCCACCTCCCGGGGTTCTAGCACAGATACGCAGTATTTT. Translated, it gives CATSRGSSTDTQYF.